This T cell receptor (beta chain) was profiled in a study of lymphopenia after photon versus proton radiotherapy. In its sample, this clone was seen a few times. Its matching antigen is unknown. The CDR3 consists of 15 residues. V shed 4 bases and J 5 bases; nucleotides not matched to a gene: 10. Germline V lookup: CDR1 LNHDA, CDR2 SQIVND (reference sequence). Study outcomes and limitations: Oligoclonal CD8+ Temra expansion after nadir drove photon patients' diversity drop.

Sequenced by immunoSEQ multiplex PCR; TCRdb stores in-frame clones only, minus some. The sample has 15,000 or so clones, approximately 80% seen once; the top ten hold approximately 30%. The V call is TRBV19, the J call TRBJ1-1; 7 nucleotides line up with TRBD1. This specimen consisted of peripheral blood, obtained from a patient treated with photon-based radiotherapy. The source is a man aged 45-65 years with gastric cancer. The DNA for the CDR3 is TGTGCCAGTAGTACACAGGGGTACGGGGGGACTGAAGCTTTCTTT. Translating it yields CASSTQGYGGTEAFF.